Each of the 18 T cell receptor beta chains below was sequenced from the same sample in a study of patients and donors after allogeneic stem cell transplantation. TCRdb passed the RT-PCR reads through MiXCR, listing each CDR3 protein once. The sample holds a few thousand distinct CDR3 sequences, 7.5% to 8.5% seen once. Sequencing input: blood, either unsorted or a sorted T cell fraction (not recorded which). The origin of the receptors is a human donor who was either an allogeneic HSCT recipient or a stem cell or donor lymphocyte infusion donor (not recorded which). It is not recorded whose cells these are; they may come from a transplant donor.

In nucleotides, the CDR3 is TGCAGCGTACTCCCAGGGACAGGTCAAGAGACCCAGTACTTC. Translation gives CSVLPGTGQETQYF. The chain links TRBV29-1 to TRBJ2-5; the match to TRBD1 covers 8 bases. Germline V gene sequence: CDR1 SQVTM, CDR2 ANQGSEA. The J segment lost 2 bases and the V segment lost 6 bases, leaving 8 bases of the junction unmatched. The CDR3 is 14 amino acids.

This clonotype was counted only a few times. The chain uses TRBV9 and TRBJ2-5; D unclear. This CDR3 has 13 amino acids. Germline V gives CDR1 SGDLS, CDR2 YYNGEE. V dropped 0 bases and J dropped 0 bases, with 3 bases sitting between them. The CDR3 sequence is CASSVGYQETQYF. The DNA for the CDR3 is TGTGCCAGCAGCGTAGGGTACCAAGAGACCCAGTACTTC.

This clonotype is large within its sample. The CDR3 DNA is TGCAGCGTGCAGGGAGACGGCAATCAGCCCCAGCATTTT. Its translation is CSVQGDGNQPQHF. The genes are TRBV29-1 and TRBJ1-5; TRBD1 is a possible D gene (5 bases). The CDR3 contains 13 residues. The V gene's germline CDR1 is SQVTM and CDR2 ANQGSEA. Between the trimmed V and J ends, which lost 6 bases and 2 bases, there was a span of 11 bases. Full variable domain (missing parts from reference TRBV29-1 and TRBJ1-5): SAVISQKPSRDICQRGTSLTIQCQVDSQVTMMFWYRQQPGQSLTLIATANQGSEATYESGFVIDKFPISRPNLTFSTLTVSNMSPEDSSIYLCSVQGDGNQPQHFGDGTRLSIL.

This clonotype is categorized as medium-sized (0.01 to 0.1%). J is TRBJ2-7 and V is TRBV20-1; TRBD2 might be the D (5 bases). V was clipped by 1 base and J by 1 base, with 8 bases between them. Looked up from germline, CDR1 is DFQATT and CDR2 is SNEGSKA (reference sequence). The CDR3 is made up of 13 amino acids. CDR3 coding DNA: TGCAGTGCTAGAGGGACTGGATCCTACGAGCAGTACTTC. Translation: CSARGTGSYEQYF.

The genes are TRBV11-3 and TRBJ2-1, with TRBD2 matching over 8 bases. Germline V gene data show CDR1 as SGHNT and CDR2 as YENEEA. The CDR3 spans 15 residues. Unmatched junction bases numbered 7, after V lost 7 bases and J lost 2 bases. CDR3 DNA: TGTGCCAGCACGGCCGGGACTAGTCCCTACAATGAGCAGTTCTTC. This translates into CASTAGTSPYNEQFF. Complete variable domain (other parts from reference TRBV11-3 and TRBJ2-1): EAGVVQSPRYKIIEKKQPVAFWCNPISGHNTLYWYLQNLGQGPELLIRYENEEAVDDSQLPKDRFSAERLKGVDSTLKIQPAELGDSAVYLCASTAGTSPYNEQFFGPGTRLTVL.

V gene TRBV28 combines with J gene TRBJ2-5; no firm D call. This CDR3 is 12 amino acids long. The V and J ends lost 6 bases and 7 bases respectively, with 12 bases between them. The germline V gene encodes CDR1 MDHEN and CDR2 SYDVKM. CDR3 DNA sequence: TGTGCCAGCAGCCCATTGCTAGGGACCCAGTACTTC. It is translated as CASSPLLGTQYF.

This clonotype is judged medium-sized. The rearrangement joins TRBV2 to TRBJ2-1, with D perhaps being TRBD1 or TRBD2 (5 bases each). This CDR3 has 15 amino acids. From germline, CDR1 is SNHLY and CDR2 FYNNEI. V shed 0 bases and J shed 6 bases, with 12 bases lying between them. In nucleotides, the CDR3 is TGTGCCAGCAGTGAAGCCGGGACCTGGTCCAATGAGCAGTTCTTC. This encodes CASSEAGTWSNEQFF.

The rearrangement joins TRBV3-1 to TRBJ2-7, with TRBD1 identical over 7 bases. This CDR3 region has 12 residues. Per the germline V gene, CDR1 is LGHDT and CDR2 is YNNKEL (reference sequence). J lost 5 bases, V lost 4 bases, and 2 bases had no gene match. CDR3 amino acids: CASSLTGHEQYF. CDR3 coding DNA: TGTGCCAGCAGCCTGACAGGGCACGAGCAGTACTTC.

Relative to its sample, this clonotype is medium-sized (0.01 to 0.1%). The V call is TRBV12-2, the J call TRBJ1-1; TRBD1 is the table's D call and was not checked against the DNA. TRBV12-2 is noted as a pseudogene. This CDR3 spans 12 amino acids. The CDR3 DNA reads TGTGCAAGTCGTACGGACCGGGCGGGGGCTTTCTTT. This gives the protein CASRTDRAGAFF.

The J gene is TRBJ1-2, the V gene TRBV5-1; D ambiguous. Germline V gene sequence: CDR1 SGHRS, CDR2 YFSETQ. The V gene lost 0 bases and the J gene lost 7 bases, with 16 bases spanning the gap. The CDR3 totals 15 residues. CDR3 sequence reads: CASSLDGSTGFGYTF. In nucleotides, the CDR3 is TGCGCCAGCAGCTTGGATGGTAGCACTGGTTTTGGCTACACCTTC.

This chain uses TRBV6-1 with TRBJ2-7; D gene unclear. Trimming stripped 6 bases from V and 2 bases from J, with 5 bases between. Germline V gene sequence: CDR1 MNHNS, CDR2 SASEGT. The CDR3 contains 11 residues. The CDR3 loop reads CASSATYEQYF. The CDR3 DNA reads TGTGCCAGCAGCGCAACCTACGAGCAGTACTTC.

The chain links TRBV28 to TRBJ2-7; 11 nucleotides agree with TRBD2. Trimming took 8 bases from V and 4 from J; bases not matched to a gene: 4. This CDR3 spans 13 amino acids. Germline V gives CDR1 MDHEN, CDR2 SYDVKM. The CDR3 DNA is TGTGCCAGCCGGACTAGCGGGCGATACGAGCAGTACTTC. It encodes CASRTSGRYEQYF. Using reference TRBV28 and TRBJ2-7 for the parts outside the CDR3, the full variable domain is DVKVTQSSRYLVKRTGEKVFLECVQDMDHENMFWYRQDPGLGLRLIYFSYDVKMKEKGDIPEGYSVSREKKERFSLILESASTNQTSMYLCASRTSGRYEQYFGPGTRLTVT.

The V call is TRBV12-1, the J call TRBJ2-2; the table's TRBD1 call for D was not verified on the DNA. TRBV12-1 is given as a pseudogene. CDR3 length: 14 amino acids. CDR3 coding DNA: TGTGCCAGCAGCCTAGGGCGGTGCACCGGGGAGCTGTTTTTT. This encodes CASSLGRCTGELFF.

CDR3 sequence reads: CASSLPFF. The DNA for the CDR3 is TGTGCCAGCAGCTTACCTTTCTTT. The genes are TRBV7-9 and TRBJ1-1; D ambiguous. This CDR3 comprises 8 residues. V was trimmed by 2 bases and J by 12 bases, leaving 1 base between them. The V gene's germline CDR1 is SEHNR and CDR2 FQNEAQ (reference sequence).

The rearrangement uses TRBV5-1 and TRBJ2-1; D is uncertain. The CDR3 is 15 amino acids. The V gene lost 0 bases and the J gene lost 5 bases, with 12 bases spanning the gap. Germline CDR1 reads SGHRS; CDR2 reads YFSETQ. CDR3 DNA sequence: TGCGCCAGCAGCTTGGAAGGGATGGTACACAATGAGCAGTTCTTC. The encoded protein is CASSLEGMVHNEQFF.

Relative to its sample, this clonotype is medium-sized. The genes are TRBV13 and TRBJ1-1; D is uncertain. Trimming cost V 5 bases and J 1 base, with 14 bases left between them. Germline V lookup: CDR1 PRHDT, CDR2 FYEKMQ (reference sequence). The CDR3 has 15 amino acids. The chain's CDR3 is CASSPEGRRNTEAFF. The CDR3, as DNA: TGTGCCAGCAGCCCCGAGGGCCGAAGGAACACTGAAGCTTTCTTT.

This clonotype appeared a single time. The gene calls are TRBV5-6 and TRBJ2-7; D is unclear. Trimming pared 7 bases from V and 1 base from J, leaving 12 bases between. This CDR3 is built from 13 residues. The germline V gene has CDR1 SGHDT and CDR2 YYEEEE. CDR3 amino acids: CASGPSFSYEQYF. The CDR3 nucleotides are TGTGCCAGCGGACCGAGTTTTTCCTACGAGCAGTACTTC.

This clonotype was found a few times. V gene TRBV4-3 combines with J gene TRBJ2-1; the match to TRBD2 covers 7 bases. Germline loops: CDR1 LGHNA, CDR2 YSLEER. V was clipped by 0 bases and J by 13 bases; unmatched bases: 9. This CDR3 spans 14 amino acids. CDR3 amino acids: CASSQDRASGLQFF. In nucleotides, the CDR3 is TGCGCCAGCAGCCAAGATAGGGCTAGCGGACTACAGTTCTTC.